The 25 T cell receptor beta chains below were found in one sample sequenced in a study of cytotoxic CD8 clonotypes in ibrutinib-treated CLL. Sequencing used immunoSEQ multiplex PCR; TCRdb keeps in-frame clones, though not all of them. The table records about 300,000 clones, more than 70% of them present only once. Here the sequenced sample was PBMCs, taken at disease progression, from a patient treated with ibrutinib. The receptors derive from a human donor with chronic lymphocytic leukemia.

This clone appeared a single time. This chain links TRBV11-2 with TRBJ1-2; 7 bases map to TRBD1. CDR1 is SGHAT and CDR2 is FQNNGV in the germline V gene. V was clipped by 2 bases and J by 8 bases; unmatched bases: 14. This CDR3 is built from 16 residues. In nucleotides, the CDR3 is TGTGCCAGCAGCTTATCCCCCGACAGGGCCGGGGAGGGCTACACCTTC. It specifies CASSLSPDRAGEGYTF.

This clone was recorded a few times. J is TRBJ1-1 and V is TRBV11-3; D not certain. Germline V gene sequence: CDR1 SGHNT, CDR2 YENEEA. V was trimmed by 0 bases and J by 8 bases, leaving 7 bases between them. The CDR3 is 12 residues long. Written as DNA, the CDR3 is TGTGCCAGCAGCTTAGATAGCCAGGAAGCTTTCTTT. Its protein product is CASSLDSQEAFF.

This chain uses TRBV28 with TRBJ2-1; no clear D gene. V was shortened by 6 bases and J by 5 bases, with 14 bases between the two germline ends. Germline V gives CDR1 MDHEN, CDR2 SYDVKM. The CDR3 sequence is 14 residues long. CDR3 protein: CASRRPRKDNEQFF. The CDR3 DNA reads as TGTGCCAGCAGACGGCCTAGGAAGGACAATGAGCAGTTCTTC.

The chain links TRBV5-4 to TRBJ2-5, with 8 positions matching TRBD1. This CDR3 has 15 amino acids. Per the germline V gene, CDR1 is SGHNT and CDR2 is YYREEE (reference sequence). V shed 2 bases and J 4 bases; nucleotides not matched to a gene: 7. CDR3 residues: CASSFLDRVGETQYF. As DNA, the CDR3 is TGTGCCAGCAGCTTCCTGGACAGGGTAGGAGAGACCCAGTACTTC. The full variable domain, with the rest looked up from reference TRBV5-4 and TRBJ2-5, is ETGVTQSPTHLIKTRGQQVTLRCSSQSGHNTVSWYQQALGQGPQFIFQYYREEENGRGNFPPRFSGLQFPNYSSELNVNALELDDSALYLCASSFLDRVGETQYFGPGTRLLVL.

The chain links TRBV29-1 to TRBJ2-7, with D maybe TRBD1 (6 bases). From germline, CDR1 is SQVTM and CDR2 ANQGSEA. The V and J ends lost 4 bases and 5 bases respectively, with 12 bases between them. The CDR3 spans 12 residues. CDR3 bases: TGCAGCGTTGCGAGGGGGAGAGACGAGCAGTACTTC. Translated: CSVARGRDEQYF.

The genes are TRBV2 and TRBJ2-5, with D possibly matching TRBD1 (6 bases). The CDR3 covers 13 residues. CDR1 is SNHLY, CDR2 FYNNEI, per germline. Trimming stripped 11 bases from V and 4 bases from J, with 17 bases between. Written as DNA, the CDR3 is TGTGCCTCGGAGGCAGGGGTTGGAGAGACCCAGTACTTC. It codes for CASEAGVGETQYF.

This sequence joins TRBV9 and TRBJ2-3, with TRBD2 identical over 9 bases. Germline V gene data show CDR1 as SGDLS and CDR2 as YYNGEE. J gave up 1 base and V 4 bases, and 4 bases lay outside the gene matches. The CDR3 has 15 residues. Here the CDR3 reads CASSSRTSGTDTQYF. The CDR3 DNA follows: TGTGCCAGCAGCTCCCGGACTAGCGGCACAGATACGCAGTATTTT.

The rearrangement uses TRBV19 and TRBJ2-2, with 7 bases fitting TRBD2. Losses at the gene ends were 4 bases for V and 3 bases for J; bases not matched to a gene: 8. The germline V gene has CDR1 LNHDA and CDR2 SQIVND (reference sequence). The CDR3 has 16 residues. The CDR3 sequence: CASSNTAGSYTGELFF. The CDR3 nucleotides are TGTGCCAGTAGTAACACAGCGGGGAGCTACACCGGGGAGCTGTTTTTT.

The chain joins TRBV6-5 to TRBJ2-2; 9 bases fit TRBD1. J gave up 4 bases and V 10 bases, and 7 bases lay outside the gene matches. CDR3 length: 14 amino acids. Germline-derived CDR1 and CDR2 are MNHEY and SVGAGI. The CDR3 region has the DNA TGTGCCACGAAACTGACAGGGGGCACCGGGGAGCTGTTTTTT. Translating gives CATKLTGGTGELFF.

V is TRBV6-5 and J is TRBJ2-5; no firm D call. Per germline, CDR1 MNHEY and CDR2 SVGAGI. The CDR3 sequence is 12 residues long. With 6 bases removed from V and 7 bases from J, the gap between germline ends came to 12 bases. CDR3 sequence (DNA): TGTGCCAGCAGGGATCCTACGGGGACCCAGTACTTC. Translated, it gives CASRDPTGTQYF.

The chain has TRBV2 and TRBJ2-1, with no clear D. The germline V and J ends were trimmed by 5 bases and 0 bases, with 11 bases remaining between them. Germline V gives CDR1 SNHLY, CDR2 FYNNEI. This CDR3 is built from 15 residues. CDR3: CASSSDWSSYNEQFF. CDR3 coding DNA: TGTGCCAGCAGTTCCGACTGGAGCTCCTACAATGAGCAGTTCTTC.

The chain links TRBV11-2 to TRBJ2-3, with D possibly TRBD1 on 7 matching bases. This CDR3 has 15 residues. Trimming shortened V by 3 bases and J by 7 bases, and 17 bases separated the two germline ends. From germline, CDR1 is SGHAT and CDR2 FQNNGV. The CDR3 spells CASSFPGGFSNTQYF. In DNA, the CDR3 is TGTGCCAGCAGCTTCCCAGGGGGGTTCTCGAATACGCAGTATTTT.

This clone was seen only a few times. V usage is TRBV7-9 and J usage is TRBJ2-7; possible D gene TRBD2, 6 bases. V lost 2 bases and J lost 2, with 10 bases in between. The CDR3 spans 14 residues. Germline CDR1 reads SEHNR; CDR2 reads FQNEAQ (reference sequence). DNA of the CDR3: TGTGCCAGCAGCTTACGGGAGAGCGCCTACGAGCAGTACTTC. Residues: CASSLRESAYEQYF.

V usage is TRBV7-8 and J usage is TRBJ2-7; 8 bases fit TRBD1. This CDR3 is built from 15 residues. V lost 5 bases, J lost 7 bases, and 13 bases stayed unmatched. Germline V lookup: CDR1 SGHVS, CDR2 FQNEAQ. CDR3 sequence reads: CASSTGTGQTKEQYF. DNA of the CDR3: TGTGCCAGCAGCACCGGGACAGGCCAAACCAAGGAGCAGTACTTC.

This chain connects TRBV7-3 to TRBJ2-3; D remains unclear. The length of the CDR3 is 13 residues. In germline, CDR1 is SGHTA, CDR2 FQGTGA. Trimming removed 0 bases from V and 5 bases from J, with 6 bases in between. The CDR3 spells CASSLTLGDTQYF. The CDR3 DNA sequence: TGTGCCAGCAGCTTAACGCTCGGAGATACGCAGTATTTT.

The chain joins TRBV7-9 to TRBJ1-1; tentative D call: TRBD1 (6 bases). Germline-derived CDR1 and CDR2 are SEHNR and FQNEAQ (reference sequence). The V gene lost 4 bases and the J gene lost 0 bases, with 21 bases spanning the gap. This CDR3 contains 18 residues. The CDR3 here is CASSSGRWNRALNTEAFF. As DNA, the CDR3 is TGTGCCAGCAGCTCAGGTCGATGGAACAGGGCCTTGAACACTGAAGCTTTCTTT.

The genes are TRBV4-1 and TRBJ2-3; TRBD1 aligns across 7 bases. The CDR3 loop spans 16 amino acids. Germline V gene lookup returns CDR1 MGHRA and CDR2 YSYEKL. V shed 0 bases and J 1 base; nucleotides not matched to a gene: 4. Here the CDR3 reads CASSQEGRGRTDTQYF. The CDR3 DNA is TGCGCCAGCAGCCAAGAGGGTAGGGGGCGCACAGATACGCAGTATTTT.

This clone was detected only a few times. The rearrangement uses TRBV19 and TRBJ1-1; D call uncertain. Germline V gene sequence: CDR1 LNHDA, CDR2 SQIVND (reference sequence). Trimming pared 1 base from V and 4 bases from J, leaving 7 bases between. The CDR3 totals 13 residues. Here the CDR3 DNA reads TGTGCCAGTAGTATAGTGTGGGGCACTGAAGCTTTCTTT. Translating gives CASSIVWGTEAFF. Full variable domain (outside the CDR3, taken from reference TRBV19 and TRBJ1-1): DGGITQSPKYLFRKEGQNVTLSCEQNLNHDAMYWYRQDPGQGLRLIYYSQIVNDFQKGDIAEGYSVSREKKESFPLTVTSAQKNPTAFYLCASSIVWGTEAFFGQGTRLTVV.

The count of this clone is one. This chain uses TRBV11-3 with TRBJ2-1; 10 nucleotides align to TRBD2. The germline V gene encodes CDR1 SGHNT and CDR2 YENEEA. The V gene end was trimmed by 5 bases and the J gene end by 8 bases; junction bases not matched to a gene: 9. The CDR3 length is 15 residues. The CDR3 bases are TGTGCCAGCAGCCACGGACTAGCGGAGGGGGATGAGCAGTTCTTC. As protein: CASSHGLAEGDEQFF.

In its sample, this clone was seen a few times. The CDR3 nucleotides are TGTGCCAGCAGCTTGGTCGATGAAAAACTGTTTTTT. Translation gives CASSLVDEKLFF. The V and J genes are TRBV7-6 and TRBJ1-4; the D is unclear. CDR3 length: 12 amino acids. Germline CDR1 reads SGHVS; CDR2 reads FNYEAQ. V was cut by 3 bases and J by 6 bases, with 5 bases left in between.

The chain uses TRBV5-4 and TRBJ2-2; D is undetermined. CDR3 length: 17 amino acids. Per germline, CDR1 SGHNT and CDR2 YYREEE (reference sequence). Trimming took off 4 bases at V and 0 bases at J, with 16 bases between the two ends. The CDR3 protein is CASSQDPQAPNTGELFF. DNA of the CDR3: TGTGCCAGCAGCCAGGACCCCCAAGCCCCGAACACCGGGGAGCTGTTTTTT.

This rearrangement joins TRBV6-6 to TRBJ1-5; weak D call: TRBD1 (6 bases). Germline loops: CDR1 MNHNY, CDR2 SVGAGI (reference sequence). V shed 0 bases and J shed 5 bases, with 11 bases lying between them. The CDR3 length is 15 residues. The CDR3 nucleotides are TGTGCCAGCAGTTACTCTGGACAGACTTATCAGCCCCAGCATTTT. As protein: CASSYSGQTYQPQHF.

This chain uses TRBV11-2 with TRBJ2-7; tentative D call: TRBD2 (7 bases). The V gene lost 8 bases and the J gene lost 3 bases, with 17 bases spanning the gap. Germline assignment: CDR1 SGHAT and CDR2 FQNNGV. The CDR3 contains 14 residues. The CDR3 loop is CASRGWRGHYEQYF. CDR3 DNA: TGTGCCAGCCGCGGTTGGCGGGGGCACTACGAGCAGTACTTC.

The gene calls are TRBV7-2 and TRBJ2-7, with 14 bases identical to TRBD2. The CDR3 totals 19 residues. V was clipped by 6 bases and J by 4 bases; unmatched bases: 17. Germline CDR1 SGHTA, CDR2 FQGNSA. The CDR3 DNA is TGTGCCAGCAGTGCACGAAGGGGACTAGCGGGGGTTTCCGGGTACGAGCAGTACTTC. Its translation is CASSARRGLAGVSGYEQYF.

The chain links TRBV5-1 to TRBJ2-5; 8 bases match TRBD1. The germline V gene has CDR1 SGHRS and CDR2 YFSETQ. Trimming took 0 bases from V and 4 from J; bases not matched to a gene: 5. The CDR3 has 15 residues. CDR3 amino acids: CASSLAQGVLETQYF. Written as DNA, the CDR3 is TGCGCCAGCAGCTTGGCACAGGGGGTACTAGAGACCCAGTACTTC.